Sequencing of this T cell receptor beta chain was carried out in a study of cytomegalovirus exposure and HLA in healthy donors. Regarding this clone: What it binds is not known.

Trimming pared 5 bases from V and 5 bases from J, leaving 6 bases between. Germline V CDR1 and CDR2: SGHNT, YENEEA. The CDR3 sequence is 12 residues long. The PCR was carried out with 60 Vbeta primers and 13 Jbeta primers. Some clones are missing from TCRdb's copy, which holds only in-frame ones; the method was immunoSEQ multiplex PCR. In all, the sample yields about 210,000 clones. Study conclusions and caveats: In an earlier analysis, productive rearrangement rates for most beta V segments clustered near 87% or 30%.

The TCR originated in a woman aged 25-40 years in good health and CMV-seropositive. Sequencing was done on a sample of PBMCs. V usage is TRBV11-3 and J usage is TRBJ2-2, with a weak D call TRBD2 (5 bases). The CDR3 reads CASSRGTGELFF. As DNA, the CDR3 is TGTGCCAGCAGCCGAGGGACCGGGGAGCTGTTTTTT.